This T cell receptor beta chain is from a study of tumor-infiltrating lymphocytes in primary liver carcinoma. This clonotype has just one count. Its antigen is unknown. This may come from a read error, since a much larger clone is one base off. Study-wide results and limits: Blood had a significantly lower top-250-clone fraction than tumors did (p = 0.039).

RNA isolated from unsorted whole blood supplied the blood RNA, with germline DNA also extracted. This CDR3 spans 13 amino acids. Germline CDR1 reads SGHAT; CDR2 reads FQNNGV. A constant-region primer primed TCR beta cDNA synthesis from roughly 500 ng of total RNA. Library construction for TCR beta comprised three nested multiplex PCR rounds performed with slightly modified ARM-PCR. A C-beta reverse primer was combined with TRBV1-TRBV30 forward primers in the first two PCR rounds, and each round had approximately 9 cycles. A single record per CDR3 protein comes from TCRdb applying MiXCR to the multiplex PCR reads. The table records approximately 320,000 distinct CDR3 sequences, 58% of them present only once.

The rearrangement links TRBV11-2 to TRBJ1-2; no reliable D call. This TCR was sampled from a woman in her 30s with primary liver carcinoma and hepatitis B virus infection. Sequencing was performed on peripheral blood. The CDR3 sequence: CASSLEGNYGNTF. DNA for the CDR3: TGTGCCAGCAGCTTAGAGGGGAACTATGGCAACACCTTC.